This T cell receptor (beta chain) was sequenced for a study of technical replicates of blood from a few donors (dated by TCRdb to between 2016 and 2019). On this clone itself: The specificity of this receptor is unknown. No base-level quality is on record; no much larger clone is a single base apart.

Library method: the immunoSEQ multiplex PCR assay. The table was pulled from immuneACCESS by TCRdb, which kept in-frame rearrangements only. Such tables lose some clones; where checked, under half of the loss comes from unresolved V genes, and the rest has no known cause. The sample table records 85,000 to 95,000 clones; 96% of these occur just once. The leading ten clones occupy roughly 0.39% of the sample. According to the germline V gene, CDR1 reads SGHTA and CDR2 reads FQGTGA. For this chain, trimming is 4 bases at the V end and 2 bases at the J end, and the number of junction bases without a gene match is 3. Inclusive of the bounding cysteine and phenylalanine, the CDR3 is 15 residues long. The read is trimmed to its CDR3 DNA, 45 bases read in frame from base 1.

This TCR was recovered from a human donor in good health. This receptor chain uses TRBV7-3 and TRBJ2-3; 10 nucleotides in the junction match TRBD1. Sequenced input: T cells isolated from PBMCs. The nucleotide sequence reads TGTGCCAGCAGCTCGACAGGGGGCGTCACAGATACGCAGTATTTT. This translates into CASSSTGGVTDTQYF.